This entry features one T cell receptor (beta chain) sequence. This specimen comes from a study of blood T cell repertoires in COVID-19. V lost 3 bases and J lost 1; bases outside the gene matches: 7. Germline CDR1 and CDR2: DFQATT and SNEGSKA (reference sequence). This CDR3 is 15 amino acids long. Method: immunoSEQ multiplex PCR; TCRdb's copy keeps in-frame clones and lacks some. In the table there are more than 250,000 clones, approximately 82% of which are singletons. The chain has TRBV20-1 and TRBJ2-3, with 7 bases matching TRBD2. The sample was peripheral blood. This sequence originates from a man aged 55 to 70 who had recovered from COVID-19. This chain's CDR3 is CSASLPSGRTDTQYF. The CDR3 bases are TGCAGTGCTAGTCTTCCTAGCGGACGCACAGATACGCAGTATTTT.